This is a list of T cell receptor beta chains from one sample in a study of molecular identifiers for immune sequencing clone quantification. TCRdb called the PCR reads again in MiXCR, with one record for every CDR3 protein. The table includes just under 65,000 distinct CDR3 sequences, less than 20% detected once. Material for sequencing was naive CD8+ T cells from blood, with Jurkat cell RNA spiked in. The origin of the receptors is a human donor in good health. Some libraries in this study had Jurkat cell RNA spiked in. Each CDR3 is given with its conserved first and last residue. D genes are given only for firm matches. The size field is filled for only some rows; it gives once, few, many or a size class.

DNA,CDR3,V,D,size,J
TGTGCCAGCAGCCAAGACGCAGCGGGAGTAGAACAAGAGACCCAGTACTTC,CASSQDAAGVEQETQYF,TRBV3-1,TRBD2,many,TRBJ2-5
TGTGCCTGGAGTGTAGGTGAGCAGTTCTTC,CAWSVGEQFF,TRBV30,-,many,TRBJ2-1
TGTGCCAGCAGTTTAGAACAGTTGGATGAGCAGTTCTTC,CASSLEQLDEQFF,TRBV27,-,many,TRBJ2-1
TGTGCCAGCAGTTACGCTAGCGCCTACGAGCAGTACTTC,CASSYASAYEQYF,TRBV6-2/TRBV6-3,-,few,TRBJ2-7
TGCAGTGCTAGGGTACCAGGGGGAGGTTCAAATGAAAAACTGTTTTTT,CSARVPGGGSNEKLFF,TRBV20-1,TRBD1,few,TRBJ1-4
TGTGCCAGCAGTTTTTGGACGGAGGCGAACACCGGGGAGCTGTTTTTT,CASSFWTEANTGELFF,TRBV12-3/TRBV12-4,-,many,TRBJ2-2
TGTGCCAGCAGTTTTTCAGTTTGGCGGGCCGACGCTGAAGCTTTCTTT,CASSFSVWRADAEAFF,TRBV27,-,many,TRBJ1-1
TGCAGCGTTGAGACCGGGACAGAAGCTTTCTTT,CSVETGTEAFF,TRBV29-1,-,many,TRBJ1-1
TGTGCCAGCAGTTTACACACAAACCAAGAGACCCAGTACTTC,CASSLHTNQETQYF,TRBV12-3/TRBV12-4,-,many,TRBJ2-5
TGCAGCGTTGTGTTGGGGACTGAAGCTTTCTTT,CSVVLGTEAFF,TRBV29-1,-,many,TRBJ1-1
TGCAGCGTTGAATTGGTAATTGGCAACTCCTACGAGCAGTACTTC,CSVELVIGNSYEQYF,TRBV29-1,-,-,TRBJ2-7
TGCAGTGCGAGGGACGGAACGTCGACTAGCAGGCAGGATACGCAGTATTTT,CSARDGTSTSRQDTQYF,TRBV20-1,TRBD2,once,TRBJ2-3
TGTGCCAGCAGCCTTTTTCCCGCCCAGAGTAGCGGGATAATAGATACGCAGTATTTT,CASSLFPAQSSGIIDTQYF,TRBV7-6,TRBD2,many,TRBJ2-3
TGTGCCAGCAGCAGCTTAAGGGACGACACTGAAGCTTTCTTT,CASSSLRDDTEAFF,TRBV27,-,many,TRBJ1-1
TGTGCCAGCAGTCAAACGGGACTAGCGGCTGGCACAGATACGCAGTATTTT,CASSQTGLAAGTDTQYF,TRBV6-2/TRBV6-3,TRBD2,many,TRBJ2-3
TGCAGTGTTTACACCATCGACAGGACGTCTAGCACAGATACGCAGTATTTT,CSVYTIDRTSSTDTQYF,TRBV20-1,-,many,TRBJ2-3
TGTGCCAGCCGGGAGGGTCCCTACGAGCAGTACTTC,CASREGPYEQYF,TRBV6-2/TRBV6-3,TRBD2,many,TRBJ2-7
TGCGCCAGCAGCTTGTATGGTGACAGCCAAGAGACCCAGTACTTC,CASSLYGDSQETQYF,TRBV5-1,-,many,TRBJ2-5
TGTGCCAGTTCTCGAGAGGGAACAGATACGCAGTATTTT,CASSREGTDTQYF,TRBV7-9,-,many,TRBJ2-3
TGTGCCAGCAGCGAGGGACAGGGGGTGCAAGAGACCCAGTACTTC,CASSEGQGVQETQYF,TRBV5-5,TRBD1,many,TRBJ2-5
TGTGCCAGCAGTTACAGCCCCAGAGACCGCTATGGCTACACCTTC,CASSYSPRDRYGYTF,TRBV6-5,-,few,TRBJ1-2
TGTGCCAGCAGTTACCCGGACGGGACAGGGTACCACGAGCAGTACTTC,CASSYPDGTGYHEQYF,TRBV6-6,TRBD1,-,TRBJ2-7
TGCAGTGCTAGAGATTCGTGGAGAAAAATGAACACTGAAGCTTTCTTT,CSARDSWRKMNTEAFF,TRBV20-1,-,many,TRBJ1-1
TGTGCCAGCAGCTTAGATGTAGCTAGCGGGGACACAGATACGCAGTATTTT,CASSLDVASGDTDTQYF,TRBV11-2,TRBD2,many,TRBJ2-3
TGTGCCAGCAGCCCCGGGACAAACTATGGCTACACCTTC,CASSPGTNYGYTF,TRBV14,-,many,TRBJ1-2
TGTGCCAGCAGTTCCGGGACAGGGACATCCCGTTCCTACGAGCAGTACTTC,CASSSGTGTSRSYEQYF,TRBV28,TRBD1,-,TRBJ2-7
TGTGCCAGCAGTTTCCCCCATCTCCGGGAGGGGCTAGCGGGAACAGATACGCAGTATTTT,CASSFPHLREGLAGTDTQYF,TRBV6-6,TRBD2,many,TRBJ2-3
TGTGCCATCAGTGAGCCTCCACAAACCCTACCCGGAGTTGTCTTT,CAISEPPQTLPGVVF,TRBV10-3,-,-,TRBJ1-1